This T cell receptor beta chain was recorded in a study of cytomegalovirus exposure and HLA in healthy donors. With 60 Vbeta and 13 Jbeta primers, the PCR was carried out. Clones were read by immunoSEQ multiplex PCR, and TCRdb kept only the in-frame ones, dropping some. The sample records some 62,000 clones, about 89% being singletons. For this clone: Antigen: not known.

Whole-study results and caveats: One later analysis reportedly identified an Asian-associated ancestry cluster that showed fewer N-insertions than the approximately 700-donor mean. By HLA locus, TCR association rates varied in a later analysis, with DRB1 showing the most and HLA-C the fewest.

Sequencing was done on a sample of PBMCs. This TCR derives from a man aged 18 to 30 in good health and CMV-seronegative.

CDR3 sequence (DNA): TGTGCCAGCAGCCTTCGGCTAGAAGTCATTCAGTACTTC. Its translation is CASSLRLEVIQYF. The chain joins TRBV11-1 to TRBJ2-4; D uncertain. The CDR3 is 13 residues long. Germline V lookup: CDR1 SGHAT, CDR2 FQDESV (reference sequence). The V end lost 5 bases, the J end lost 9 bases, and 14 bases lay between the germline ends.